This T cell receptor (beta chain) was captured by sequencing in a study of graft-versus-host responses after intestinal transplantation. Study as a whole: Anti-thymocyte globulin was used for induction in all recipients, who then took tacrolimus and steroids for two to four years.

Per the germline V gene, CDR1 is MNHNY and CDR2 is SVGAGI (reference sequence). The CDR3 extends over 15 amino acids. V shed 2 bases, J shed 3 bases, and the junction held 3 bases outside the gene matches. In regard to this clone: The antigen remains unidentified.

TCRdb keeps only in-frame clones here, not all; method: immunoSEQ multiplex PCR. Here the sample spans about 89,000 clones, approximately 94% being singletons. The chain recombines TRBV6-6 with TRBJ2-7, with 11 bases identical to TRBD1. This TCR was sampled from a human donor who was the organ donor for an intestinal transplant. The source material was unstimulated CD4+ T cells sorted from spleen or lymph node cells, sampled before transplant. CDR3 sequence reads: CASSYPGTGGYEQYF. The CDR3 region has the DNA TGTGCCAGCAGTTACCCCGGGACAGGGGGCTACGAGCAGTACTTC.